These 15 T cell receptor beta chains originate from one sample sequenced in a study of T cells in Graves' hyperthyroidism and ophthalmopathy. Amplification of TCR beta CDR3 regions used RNA as the template. Carried out on the TCR CDR3, a first-round RT-PCR used the HTBI primer set. TCRdb reprocessed the multiplex PCR reads with MiXCR, giving one entry per CDR3 protein. The sample shows about 540,000 distinct CDR3 sequences, around 45% of them seen only once. The sequenced material came from peripheral blood or thyroid tissue (not recorded which). The receptors derive from a woman under 30 with Graves' hyperthyroidism.

A word on this clonotype: A read error is possible here, since a much larger clone lies one base away. J is TRBJ1-5 and V is TRBV10-3; D unresolved. This CDR3 spans 11 amino acids. The V end was cut by 5 bases, the J end by 3 bases, with 2 bases between. The germline gives CDR1 ENHRY, CDR2 SYGVKD. This chain's CDR3 is CAISNNQPQHF. The CDR3, as DNA: TGTGCCATCAGTAACAATCAGCCCCAGCATTTT.

CDR3 in DNA: TGCAGCGTTAAACCAGCGGCTTCGCCCACCGGGGAGCTGTTTTTT. Translation: CSVKPAASPTGELFF. V is TRBV29-1 and J is TRBJ2-2, with D maybe TRBD2 (5 bases). Germline loops: CDR1 SQVTM, CDR2 ANQGSEA. V was trimmed by 5 bases and J by 4 bases, leaving 17 bases between them. The CDR3 runs 15 residues.

This clonotype has at least ten counts. V gene TRBV24-1 combines with J gene TRBJ2-5; 10 nucleotides line up with TRBD2. CDR3 length: 14 amino acids. V dropped 3 bases and J dropped 3; count of bases not matched to a gene: 0. Germline V lookup: CDR1 KGHDR, CDR2 SFDVKD. CDR3 sequence (DNA): TGTGCCACCAGTGATACTAGCGGGGAAGAGACCCAGTACTTC. It is translated as CATSDTSGEETQYF.

The V gene is TRBV25-1, the J gene TRBJ1-2; a weak D match, TRBD1 (6 bases). Trimming stripped 6 bases from V and 5 bases from J, with 19 bases between. Germline CDR1 and CDR2: MGHDK and SYGVNS. The CDR3 extends over 15 amino acids. The CDR3 protein is CASSPIGGGAYGYTF. In DNA, the CDR3 is TGTGCCAGCAGCCCAATTGGTGGGGGCGCGTATGGCTACACCTTC.

Regarding this clonotype: A much larger clone lies one base from this, so it may be a read error. The V gene is TRBV7-8, the J gene TRBJ2-5, with D perhaps TRBD1 (6 bases). This CDR3 is built from 13 residues. Germline-derived CDR1 and CDR2 are SGHVS and FQNEAQ. Trimming shortened V by 5 bases and J by 7 bases, and 14 bases separated the two germline ends. In nucleotides, the CDR3 is TGTGCCAGCAGCCCAACAGGGATCGGGACCCAGTACTTC. Amino acid sequence: CASSPTGIGTQYF.

This clonotype occurred many times. The chain links TRBV29-1 to TRBJ1-2; D is ambiguous. Germline V lookup: CDR1 SQVTM, CDR2 ANQGSEA. The CDR3 has 13 amino acids. V was pared by 2 bases and J by 0 bases, with 7 bases between. CDR3 nucleotides: TGCAGCGTTGAACGGGCCGCTAACTATGGCTACACCTTC. Its protein is CSVERAANYGYTF.

This rearrangement joins TRBV7-2 to TRBJ1-6, with D possibly TRBD1 on 6 matching bases. CDR1 is SGHTA and CDR2 is FQGNSA in the germline V gene. V dropped 5 bases and J dropped 14 bases, with 13 bases sitting between them. The CDR3 is 12 residues long. The chain's CDR3 is CASSRGIGALHF. The CDR3, as DNA: TGTGCCAGCAGCAGGGGGATCGGGGCCCTCCACTTT.

This clonotype was seen only once. The CDR3, as DNA: TGCAGCGTTGAAAGGGGGGCGGACACCGGGGAGCTGTTTTTT. It is translated as CSVERGADTGELFF. V usage is TRBV29-1 and J usage is TRBJ2-2; tentatively, D is TRBD1 or TRBD2 (6 bases each). V was pared by 2 bases and J by 3 bases, with 10 bases between. This CDR3 comprises 14 residues. Germline-derived CDR1 and CDR2 are SQVTM and ANQGSEA.

With respect to this clonotype: This sequence may be a read error, since a much larger clone differs from it by one base. V is TRBV2 and J is TRBJ2-7; no reliable D call. This CDR3 is 8 amino acids long. Germline V CDR1 and CDR2: SNHLY, FYNNEI. The V end lost 8 bases, the J end lost 6 bases, and 2 bases lay between the germline ends. This CDR3 reads CASCEQYF. Written as DNA, the CDR3 is TGTGCCAGCTGCGAGCAGTACTTC.

V is TRBV7-9 and J is TRBJ1-6; D remains ambiguous. Trimming removed 2 bases at V and 16 bases at J, with 3 bases between. Germline CDR1 SEHNR, CDR2 FQNEAQ (reference sequence). There are 9 residues in the CDR3. CDR3 region: CASSLSLHF. In DNA form, the CDR3 reads TGTGCCAGCAGCTTATCTCTCCACTTT.

The chain couples TRBV29-1 to TRBJ2-5; 10 positions agree with TRBD1. V lost 7 bases and J lost 5; bases outside the gene matches: 7. CDR3 length equals 13 residues. Germline CDR1 SQVTM, CDR2 ANQGSEA. CDR3 protein: CSAMTGGLETQYF. The CDR3 DNA is TGCAGCGCCATGACAGGGGGCTTGGAGACCCAGTACTTC.

V usage is TRBV19 and J usage is TRBJ2-2; TRBD2 aligns across 8 bases. CDR3 size: 18 residues. Germline CDR1 is LNHDA and CDR2 is SQIVND (reference sequence). Unmatched junction bases numbered 13, after V lost 3 bases and J lost 4 bases. CDR3 in amino acids: CASSMRTSLWHGTGELFF. In DNA, the CDR3 is TGTGCCAGTAGTATGAGGACTAGCTTATGGCACGGCACCGGGGAGCTGTTTTTT.

A few counts support this clonotype. The chain is built from TRBV2 and TRBJ2-7, with 7 bases lining up with TRBD2. The CDR3 covers 16 residues. Unmatched junction bases numbered 12, after V lost 7 bases and J lost 0 bases. The V gene's germline CDR1 is SNHLY and CDR2 FYNNEI. Written as DNA, the CDR3 is TGTGCCAGCACTCCAATAGCGGGCGGGTACTCCTACGAGCAGTACTTC. It is translated as CASTPIAGGYSYEQYF. The variable domain in full, with the rest retrieved from reference TRBV2 and TRBJ2-7, is EPEVTQTPSHQVTQMGQEVILRCVPISNHLYFYWYRQILGQKVEFLVSFYNNEISEKSEIFDDQFSVERPDGSNFTLKIRSTKLEDSAMYFCASTPIAGGYSYEQYFGPGTRLTVT.

This clonotype has a count of ten or more. V is TRBV24-1 and J is TRBJ2-5; the D gene is possibly TRBD1 (6 bases). Germline loops: CDR1 KGHDR, CDR2 SFDVKD. The CDR3 length is 13 residues. Trimming removed 7 bases at V and 1 base at J, with 9 bases between. The CDR3 DNA is TGTGCCACCAGGAGGACAGTCCAAGAGACCCAGTACTTC. Amino acids: CATRRTVQETQYF.

In the case of this clonotype: This could be a read error, since a much larger clone is one nucleotide away. The chain combines TRBV29-1 with TRBJ1-2; 7 nucleotides line up with TRBD1. V lost 3 bases and J lost 5; bases outside the gene matches: 15. CDR3 length: 16 residues. Germline V lookup: CDR1 SQVTM, CDR2 ANQGSEA. The CDR3 DNA sequence: TGCAGCGTTGAGGGGGTTGCGGGACAGAGGGGATATGGCTACACCTTC. It codes for CSVEGVAGQRGYGYTF.